These 19 T cell receptor beta chains were sequenced from one sample in a study of vaccination effects on CD4 cells after COVID-19. The culture ran for roughly ten days before CD4+ T cells were isolated. Participants were given two doses of BNT162b2 or mRNA-1273 vaccine. These receptors lack a known antigen. TCRdb's table, derived via immunoSEQ multiplex PCR, lists solely in-frame clones and lacks some. The sample holds about 45,000 clones, 65% to 80% seen once. Sequenced material: CD4+ T cells from PBMCs cultured without peptide, taken after COVID-19 vaccination. These receptors were obtained from a human donor who received a COVID-19 vaccine.

The chain uses TRBV3-1 (or the pseudogene TRBV3-2) and TRBJ2-5, with 9 bases fitting TRBD2. The CDR3 is 16 amino acids. Germline V gene data show CDR1 as LGHDT and CDR2 as YNNKEL (reference sequence). V lost 1 base, J lost 5 bases, and 8 bases stayed unmatched. This CDR3 reads CASSQGLAGVVETQYF. As DNA, the CDR3 is TGTGCCAGCAGCCAAGGTTTAGCGGGAGTGGTGGAGACCCAGTACTTC.

The J gene is TRBJ2-6, the V gene TRBV7-9; TRBD2 might be the D (7 bases). Germline-derived CDR1 and CDR2 are SEHNR and FQNEAQ (reference sequence). V was clipped by 6 bases and J by 0 bases, with 15 bases between them. This CDR3 has 17 amino acids. CDR3 sequence: CASSPGDYRSGANVLTF. The DNA for the CDR3 is TGTGCCAGCAGTCCAGGGGACTATCGCTCTGGGGCCAACGTCCTGACTTTC.

V gene TRBV12-5 combines with J gene TRBJ2-3, with 8 bases matching TRBD1. V lost 5 bases to trimming and J lost 3 bases; unmatched junction nucleotides: 4. Germline CDR1 is LGHNT and CDR2 is FRNRAP. The CDR3 runs to 14 residues. The CDR3: CASGPGQGTDTQYF. In DNA, the CDR3 is TGTGCTAGTGGTCCAGGACAGGGAACAGATACGCAGTATTTT. Variable domain in full (rest from reference TRBV12-5 and TRBJ2-3): DARVTQTPRHKVTEMGQEVTMRCQPILGHNTVFWYRQTMMQGLELLAYFRNRAPLDDSGMPKDRFSAEMPDATLATLKIQPSEPRDSAVYFCASGPGQGTDTQYFGPGTRLTVL.

This rearrangement joins TRBV2 to TRBJ1-4, with 7 bases fitting TRBD1. This CDR3 contains 16 residues. Germline CDR1 and CDR2: SNHLY and FYNNEI. Trimming at V came to 9 bases and at J to 0 bases, leaving 10 bases not matched to a gene. Here the CDR3 reads CASRRQGTTTNEKLFF. The CDR3 DNA is TGTGCCAGTCGTCGACAGGGAACGACAACTAATGAAAAACTGTTTTTT.

The genes are TRBV18 and TRBJ1-5; no definite D call. Germline CDR1 is KGHSH and CDR2 is LQKENI. V lost 3 bases and J 6 bases, leaving 6 bases between the germline ends. The CDR3 runs to 12 residues. The chain's CDR3 is CASSPSSQPQHF. CDR3 in DNA: TGTGCCAGCTCACCTTCGAGTCAGCCCCAGCATTTT.

This chain connects TRBV5-1 to TRBJ2-1, with 9 bases lining up with TRBD2. J gave up 9 bases and V 7 bases, and 11 bases lay outside the gene matches. Germline V lookup: CDR1 SGHRS, CDR2 YFSETQ. CDR3 length equals 14 residues. The CDR3: CASVGSAGGGEQFF. The DNA for the CDR3 is TGCGCCAGCGTGGGGAGTGCGGGAGGGGGTGAGCAGTTCTTC.

This clone was counted a few times. The sample has other DNA sequences that encode this CDR3 too. This chain connects TRBV7-9 to TRBJ2-3, with 8 bases lining up with TRBD2. This CDR3 has 15 residues. J was trimmed by 2 bases and V by 5 bases; bases with no gene match: 6. In germline, CDR1 is SEHNR, CDR2 FQNEAQ (reference sequence). CDR3 amino acids: CASSPGLENTDTQYF. For the CDR3, the DNA is TGTGCCAGCAGCCCGGGACTAGAAAACACAGATACGCAGTATTTT.

This chain connects TRBV6-5 to TRBJ1-1; TRBD1 might be the D (5 bases). The CDR3 is 13 amino acids. Trimming took off 8 bases at V and 2 bases at J, with 12 bases between the two ends. The germline CDR1 and CDR2 sequences are MNHEY and SVGAGI. The CDR3 nucleotides read TGTGCCAGCGGCCGGGACTCCAACACTGAAGCTTTCTTT. Protein: CASGRDSNTEAFF.

This sequence joins TRBV4-1 and TRBJ1-2, with a weak D call TRBD1 (5 bases). This CDR3 is 15 amino acids long. Germline values: CDR1 MGHRA, CDR2 YSYEKL. With 3 bases removed from V and 8 bases from J, the gap between germline ends came to 19 bases. In nucleotides, the CDR3 is TGCGCCAGCAGCCATGGGGAACAGGAGCTCCGGGGCTACACCTTC. It specifies CASSHGEQELRGYTF.

For the CDR3, the DNA is TGTGCCAGCAGCTTGGGTGCCGGACGAGAAAAACTGTTTTTT. Its translation: CASSLGAGREKLFF. The genes are TRBV5-6 and TRBJ1-4, with D unresolved. Trimming left V 0 bases short and J 8 bases short, with 11 bases between. Germline CDR1 reads SGHDT; CDR2 reads YYEEEE. This CDR3 region has 14 residues.

V and J are TRBV20-1 and TRBJ1-1; D gene unclear. V dropped 6 bases and J dropped 1 base, with 6 bases sitting between them. This CDR3 is 11 amino acids long. Germline values: CDR1 DFQATT, CDR2 SNEGSKA (reference sequence). The CDR3, as DNA: TGCAGTGCGGGAGAGAACACTGAAGCTTTCTTT. Translating gives CSAGENTEAFF.

The chain joins TRBV5-4 to TRBJ2-7, with TRBD2 identical over 7 bases. The CDR3 is made up of 14 amino acids. Germline CDR1 is SGHNT and CDR2 is YYREEE (reference sequence). V dropped 2 bases and J dropped 4; count of bases not matched to a gene: 6. This CDR3 reads CASSFYGLGYEQYF. The CDR3 DNA sequence: TGTGCCAGCAGCTTTTATGGACTAGGGTACGAGCAGTACTTC.

V usage is TRBV25-1 and J usage is TRBJ1-2; TRBD1 matches 7 bases. The trim removed 2 bases at V and 5 bases at J, leaving 5 bases unmatched. The CDR3 runs to 14 residues. Looked up from germline, CDR1 is MGHDK and CDR2 is SYGVNS. The CDR3 is CASSEVGQRYGYTF. The CDR3 bases are TGTGCCAGCAGTGAAGTGGGACAGAGATATGGCTACACCTTC.

The rearrangement links TRBV3-1 (or the pseudogene TRBV3-2) to TRBJ1-5, with D hard to call. V lost 0 bases and J 2 bases, leaving 8 bases between the germline ends. The CDR3 is 15 amino acids. Germline values: CDR1 LGHDT, CDR2 YNNKEL (reference sequence). CDR3 nucleotide sequence: TGTGCCAGCAGCCAAGAGGGCTTGGGCAATCAGCCCCAGCATTTT. Translation gives CASSQEGLGNQPQHF.

CDR3 residues: CASSWSKREAYYEQYF. The CDR3 DNA sequence: TGTGCCAGCAGCTGGTCGAAGCGGGAGGCATACTACGAGCAGTACTTC. The V call is TRBV5-6, the J call TRBJ2-7, with 9 bases identical to TRBD2. This CDR3 contains 16 residues. Germline assignment: CDR1 SGHDT and CDR2 YYEEEE. V was pared by 3 bases and J by 3 bases, with 10 bases of the junction left unmatched.

V is TRBV18 and J is TRBJ1-1; D is undetermined. The CDR3 runs to 14 residues. CDR1 KGHSH and CDR2 LQKENI come from the germline V gene. V was clipped by 1 base and J by 0 bases, with 6 bases between them. The CDR3: CASSPLKVNTEAFF. CDR3 sequence (DNA): TGTGCCAGCTCACCACTGAAGGTGAACACTGAAGCTTTCTTT. Drawing the rest from reference TRBV18 and TRBJ1-1, the complete variable domain is NAGVMQNPRHLVRRRGQEARLRCSPMKGHSHVYWYRQLPEEGLKFMVYLQKENIIDESGMPKERFSAEFPKEGPSILRIQQVVRGDSAAYFCASSPLKVNTEAFFGQGTRLTVV.

V gene TRBV27 combines with J gene TRBJ2-7; D perhaps matches TRBD2 (6 bases). Germline lookup yields CDR1 MNHEY and CDR2 SMNVEV (reference sequence). Trimming took 4 bases from V and 5 from J, leaving 21 bases between them. The CDR3 is 16 amino acids. The CDR3 nucleotides read TGTGCCAGCAGTTCCTTTCGTGGAGGGGTCCCGAACGAGCAGTACTTC. Amino acids: CASSSFRGGVPNEQYF.

The V call is TRBV19, the J call TRBJ2-1, with 8 nucleotides matching TRBD2. This CDR3 region has 15 residues. CDR1 LNHDA and CDR2 SQIVND come from the germline V gene (reference sequence). With 6 bases clipped from V and 10 bases from J, the junction kept 14 bases outside the gene matches. The CDR3 nucleotides are TGTGCCAGTAGCGGCAGCGGGGGCCTATGGGGGGAGCAGTTCTTC. It is translated as CASSGSGGLWGEQFF. Filled out from reference TRBV19 and TRBJ2-1, the complete variable domain reads DGGITQSPKYLFRKEGQNVTLSCEQNLNHDAMYWYRQDPGQGLRLIYYSQIVNDFQKGDIAEGYSVSREKKESFPLTVTSAQKNPTAFYLCASSGSGGLWGEQFFGPGTRLTVL.

This clone has just a few counts. The chain links TRBV4-2 to TRBJ2-7; TRBD1 or TRBD2 may be the D gene (5 bases each). The germline CDR1 and CDR2 sequences are LGHNA and YNFKEQ. Trimming removed 4 bases at V and 0 bases at J, with 13 bases between. The CDR3 extends over 15 amino acids. The CDR3 protein is CASSRDVGVSYEQYF. The CDR3 DNA reads TGTGCCAGCAGCCGGGACGTGGGAGTCTCCTACGAGCAGTACTTC.